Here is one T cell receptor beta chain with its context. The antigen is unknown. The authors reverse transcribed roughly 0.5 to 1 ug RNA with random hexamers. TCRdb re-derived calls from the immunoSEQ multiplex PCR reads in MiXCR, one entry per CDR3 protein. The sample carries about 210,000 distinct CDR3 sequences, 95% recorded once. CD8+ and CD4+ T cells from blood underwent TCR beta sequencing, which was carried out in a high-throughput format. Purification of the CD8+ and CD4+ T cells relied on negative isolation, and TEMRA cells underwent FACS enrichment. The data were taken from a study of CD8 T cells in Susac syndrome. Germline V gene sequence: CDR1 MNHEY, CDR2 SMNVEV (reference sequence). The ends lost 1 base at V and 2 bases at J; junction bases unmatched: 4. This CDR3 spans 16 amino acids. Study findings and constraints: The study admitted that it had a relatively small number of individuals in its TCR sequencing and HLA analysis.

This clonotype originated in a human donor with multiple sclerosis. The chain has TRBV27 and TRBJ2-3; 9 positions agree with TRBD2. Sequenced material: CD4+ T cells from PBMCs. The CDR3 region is CASSLLTSGPTDTQYF. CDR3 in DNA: TGTGCCAGCAGTTTATTGACTAGCGGCCCCACAGATACGCAGTATTTT.